Given below is one TCR beta chain in context. In the source study's methods: The authors estimated nucleated cell counts from reference gene primer amplification. Measured with immunoSEQ multiplex PCR; TCRdb has only the in-frame clones, and not every one. V, J and clone size are taken as reported in that table, and D and trimming were inferred from the DNA itself. Among 42,000 or so clones listed, 81% were seen once. This specimen comes from a study of blood T cell repertoires in COVID-19. Across the study: Samples taken during acute and convalescent COVID-19 were collected in the United States, Italy and Spain.

Germline V CDR1 and CDR2: LNHDA, SQIVND (reference sequence). There are 13 residues in the CDR3. The germline V and J ends were trimmed by 0 bases and 1 base, with 3 bases remaining between them. The specimen sequenced was peripheral blood. This sequence originates from a man aged 40-49 years with active or convalescent COVID-19. The V and J genes are TRBV19 and TRBJ1-1, with D hard to call. DNA for the CDR3: TGTGCCAGTAGTATAGACAGGAACACTGAAGCTTTCTTT. Amino acids: CASSIDRNTEAFF. Together with reference TRBV19 and TRBJ1-1, the CDR3 gives the full variable domain: DGGITQSPKYLFRKEGQNVTLSCEQNLNHDAMYWYRQDPGQGLRLIYYSQIVNDFQKGDIAEGYSVSREKKESFPLTVTSAQKNPTAFYLCASSIDRNTEAFFGQGTRLTVV.